One and the same sample provided the 32 T cell receptor beta chains below, sequenced in a study of shared clonotypes between healthy human individuals (TCRdb year 2020). The library was produced with the immunoSEQ multiplex PCR assay. This immuneACCESS table, as held by TCRdb, lists in-frame sequences with V and J called but not all clones. Of the missing ones, under half trace to an unresolved V gene in checked studies; the others have no known cause. This sample comprises approximately 2.5 million clones, 93% of them detected only once. The ten largest clones represent 0.35% to 0.45% of the sample. The sequencing sample was made of naive CD4+ T cells from PBMCs. Sample cell subset or site, as interpreted from the label and publication: CD45RA+ positively selected. The receptor set was obtained from a man aged 18-30 years in good health. Some clones in this sample may be carry-over from other donors' samples.

This chain joins TRBV29-1 and TRBJ1-3; 8 bases map to TRBD1. The CDR3 sequence is 16 residues long. With 6 bases clipped from V and 2 bases from J, the junction kept 12 bases outside the gene matches. Germline values: CDR1 SQVTM, CDR2 ANQGSEA. The CDR3: CSVLRNRGEAGNTIYF. DNA of the CDR3: TGCAGCGTCCTTCGTAACAGGGGGGAAGCTGGAAACACCATATATTTT.

V usage is TRBV4-1 and J usage is TRBJ2-7, with 11 bases aligning to TRBD2. This CDR3 is 16 amino acids long. Germline V gene data show CDR1 as MGHRA and CDR2 as YSYEKL. Trimming cost V 3 bases and J 1 base; bases outside gene matches: 5. CDR3 sequence (DNA): TGCGCCAGCAGCCACGGGCGGACTAGCGGGTCCTACGAGCAGTACTTC. It is translated as CASSHGRTSGSYEQYF.

The chain couples TRBV30 to TRBJ1-5, with a tentative D call TRBD1 (6 bases). The CDR3 runs to 15 residues. V was pared by 0 bases and J by 3 bases, with 12 bases between. The germline V gene has CDR1 GTSNPN and CDR2 SVGIG (reference sequence). Here the CDR3 reads CAWSVTGSHNQPQHF. In nucleotides, the CDR3 is TGTGCCTGGAGTGTTACAGGGAGTCACAATCAGCCCCAGCATTTT.

This rearrangement joins TRBV28 to TRBJ2-2; no clear D gene. Germline lookup yields CDR1 MDHEN and CDR2 SYDVKM. The CDR3 loop spans 14 amino acids. V lost 1 base, J lost 1 base, and 4 bases lay in between. Here the CDR3 DNA reads TGTGCCAGCAGTTTATTTGGGAACACCGGGGAGCTGTTTTTT. As protein: CASSLFGNTGELFF.

This sequence joins TRBV27 and TRBJ2-7; 7 nucleotides match TRBD1. The CDR3 covers 15 residues. V trimming: 6 bases; J trimming: 5 bases; junction bases outside the gene matches: 13. Germline assignment: CDR1 MNHEY and CDR2 SMNVEV (reference sequence). The DNA for the CDR3 is TGTGCCAGCAGCTCTGAGGGACAGTCGAGGAACGAGCAGTACTTC. Translating it yields CASSSEGQSRNEQYF.

The CDR3 spells CASSSPGKNSGNTIYF. The CDR3 coding sequence is TGTGCCAGCAGTTCCCCTGGGAAAAACTCTGGAAACACCATATATTTT. The V gene is TRBV28, the J gene TRBJ1-3; no clear D gene. V lost 4 bases and J 0 bases, leaving 13 bases between the germline ends. The CDR3 sequence is 16 residues long. The germline V gene has CDR1 MDHEN and CDR2 SYDVKM.

The chain has TRBV7-2 and TRBJ2-7; 7 bases fit TRBD2. Germline CDR1 reads SGHTA; CDR2 reads FQGNSA. V shed 2 bases and J 9 bases; nucleotides not matched to a gene: 10. The CDR3 has 14 amino acids. The CDR3, as DNA: TGTGCCAGCAGCTTATCCGGGGGGTTTACAGGGCAGTACTTC. Residues: CASSLSGGFTGQYF.

This chain uses TRBV9 with TRBJ1-1, with 11 positions matching TRBD1. The CDR3 sequence is 15 residues long. CDR1 is SGDLS, CDR2 YYNGEE, per germline. The junction had 5 bases not matched to a gene; V was cut back by 3 bases and J by 4 bases. The CDR3 region is CASSGRTGGSTEAFF. The CDR3 DNA reads TGTGCCAGCAGCGGAAGGACAGGGGGCAGCACTGAAGCTTTCTTT.

The chain combines TRBV10-3 with TRBJ2-2; D perhaps matches TRBD1 (5 bases). Trimming removed 2 bases from V and 4 bases from J, with 8 bases in between. There are 14 residues in the CDR3. Germline CDR1 ENHRY, CDR2 SYGVKD. CDR3 DNA sequence: TGTGCCATCAGTGAGATACAGGTCACCGGGGAGCTGTTTTTT. Protein product: CAISEIQVTGELFF.

The rearrangement joins TRBV28 to TRBJ2-2, with 8 bases lining up with TRBD2. The junction had 10 bases not matched to a gene; V was cut back by 3 bases and J by 4 bases. Per the germline V gene, CDR1 is MDHEN and CDR2 is SYDVKM. The CDR3 contains 17 residues. CDR3 DNA sequence: TGTGCCAGCAGTTTTCCGGCCCGGAGCGGGAGCACCGGGGAGCTGTTTTTT. It is translated as CASSFPARSGSTGELFF.

The rearrangement joins TRBV15 to TRBJ2-7; 10 bases map to TRBD1. Looked up from germline, CDR1 is LNHNV and CDR2 is YYDKDF (reference sequence). The CDR3 is 17 amino acids. Trimming at V came to 2 bases and at J to 6 bases, leaving 13 bases not matched to a gene. Written as DNA, the CDR3 is TGTGCCACCAGCAGACTTGCGGCCGGGACAGGGGTGGGCGAGCAGTACTTC. This gives the protein CATSRLAAGTGVGEQYF.

The gene calls are TRBV6-1 and TRBJ1-2; possibly TRBD1 for D (5 bases). The CDR3 totals 14 residues. Germline CDR1 is MNHNS and CDR2 is SASEGT. The ends were cut back, 1 base at V and 4 bases at J, with 10 bases in the middle. CDR3 sequence reads: CASSEVTGLYGYTF. The CDR3, as DNA: TGTGCCAGCAGTGAAGTAACAGGCCTCTATGGCTACACCTTC.

The CDR3 DNA reads TGTGCCAGCAGCTTAACCCGGACAAACCAAGAGACCCAGTACTTC. Translating gives CASSLTRTNQETQYF. This chain links TRBV7-2 with TRBJ2-5, with D possibly TRBD1 on 5 matching bases. This CDR3 contains 15 residues. The V end lost 2 bases, the J end lost 0 bases, and 10 bases lay between the germline ends. CDR1 SGHTA and CDR2 FQGNSA come from the germline V gene. The variable domain in full, completed from reference TRBV7-2 and TRBJ2-5, reads GAGVSQSPSNKVTEKGKDVELRCDPISGHTALYWYRQSLGQGLEFLIYFQGNSAPDKSGLPSDRFSAERTGGSVSTLTIQRTQQEDSAVYLCASSLTRTNQETQYFGPGTRLLVL.

The chain recombines TRBV6-5 with TRBJ1-4, with unresolved D. This CDR3 is built from 14 residues. V dropped 5 bases and J dropped 4 bases, with 11 bases sitting between them. Germline V gene lookup returns CDR1 MNHEY and CDR2 SVGAGI. The CDR3 region is CASSPRRHNEKLFF. For the CDR3, the DNA is TGTGCCAGCAGTCCAAGGAGACATAATGAAAAACTGTTTTTT.

A word on this clone: Within the sample, other DNA sequences also encode this same CDR3. The chain combines TRBV19 with TRBJ2-2, with TRBD1 matching 7 bases. CDR1 LNHDA and CDR2 SQIVND come from the germline V gene (reference sequence). The CDR3 spans 15 residues. V trimming: 5 bases; J trimming: 1 base; junction bases outside the gene matches: 4. The CDR3 sequence is CASSPRTGNTGELFF. The CDR3 DNA follows: TGTGCCAGTAGTCCGAGGACAGGGAACACCGGGGAGCTGTTTTTT. The full variable domain, its missing parts supplied by reference TRBV19 and TRBJ2-2, is DGGITQSPKYLFRKEGQNVTLSCEQNLNHDAMYWYRQDPGQGLRLIYYSQIVNDFQKGDIAEGYSVSREKKESFPLTVTSAQKNPTAFYLCASSPRTGNTGELFFGEGSRLTVL.

This clone was seen a single time. The CDR3 coding sequence is TGTGCCAGCAGTTTAGCCAGGCCCAATCAGCCCCAGCATTTT. Its translation: CASSLARPNQPQHF. The V and J genes are TRBV28 and TRBJ1-5; D not certain. Germline CDR1 MDHEN, CDR2 SYDVKM. Trimming took off 2 bases at V and 3 bases at J, with 8 bases between the two ends. The CDR3 spans 14 residues.

V is TRBV7-2 and J is TRBJ2-1, with D tentatively TRBD2 (5 bases). This CDR3 has 16 amino acids. The germline V gene has CDR1 SGHTA and CDR2 FQGNSA. Trimming took off 6 bases at V and 4 bases at J, with 19 bases between the two ends. CDR3 sequence reads: CASSFSRGAWYNEQFF. CDR3 coding DNA: TGTGCCAGCAGTTTTAGCCGGGGAGCTTGGTACAATGAGCAGTTCTTC.

The J gene is TRBJ2-5, the V gene TRBV5-1; perhaps TRBD2 as D (6 bases). Trimming took 6 bases from V and 2 from J, leaving 14 bases between them. This CDR3 has 14 amino acids. Germline CDR1 is SGHRS and CDR2 is YFSETQ. The CDR3 reads CASTPPSGQETQYF. DNA for the CDR3: TGCGCCAGCACCCCTCCCAGCGGGCAAGAGACCCAGTACTTC.

Details on this clone: The sample holds other DNA sequences that translate to the same CDR3. This chain links TRBV6-1 with TRBJ1-5; D remains unclear. The length of the CDR3 is 16 residues. V dropped 0 bases and J dropped 0 bases, with 9 bases sitting between them. The germline V gene has CDR1 MNHNS and CDR2 SASEGT. CDR3 nucleotide sequence: TGTGCCAGCAGTGAAGCGGGAGGGTATAGCAATCAGCCCCAGCATTTT. Translation gives CASSEAGGYSNQPQHF.

This clone occurred once. Other DNA sequences in this specimen translate into the identical CDR3. The chain links TRBV6-5 to TRBJ2-7; no clear D gene. CDR3 size: 15 residues. Germline lookup yields CDR1 MNHEY and CDR2 SVGAGI. V lost 0 bases, J lost 0 bases, and 9 bases lay in between. Written as DNA, the CDR3 is TGTGCCAGCAGTTACTCATCAGCCTACTCCTACGAGCAGTACTTC. Protein: CASSYSSAYSYEQYF.

V usage is TRBV28 and J usage is TRBJ2-7; 10 bases match TRBD2. The CDR3 consists of 17 residues. CDR1 is MDHEN, CDR2 SYDVKM, per germline. V dropped 3 bases and J dropped 3; count of bases not matched to a gene: 11. This chain's CDR3 is CASSFRLAGERSYEQYF. The CDR3 DNA reads as TGTGCCAGCAGTTTCCGGCTAGCGGGAGAGAGGAGCTACGAGCAGTACTTC. Drawing the rest from reference TRBV28 and TRBJ2-7, the complete variable domain is DVKVTQSSRYLVKRTGEKVFLECVQDMDHENMFWYRQDPGLGLRLIYFSYDVKMKEKGDIPEGYSVSREKKERFSLILESASTNQTSMYLCASSFRLAGERSYEQYFGPGTRLTVT.

Only one count was recorded for this clone. V is TRBV9 and J is TRBJ2-1; 9 nucleotides match TRBD2. The junction had 7 bases not matched to a gene; V was cut back by 4 bases and J by 5 bases. Germline CDR1 SGDLS, CDR2 YYNGEE. This CDR3 comprises 15 residues. Written as DNA, the CDR3 is TGTGCCAGCAGCCGGGCTAGCGGGGATAACAATGAGCAGTTCTTC. Amino acid sequence: CASSRASGDNNEQFF.

The rearrangement links TRBV7-9 to TRBJ2-5, with D perhaps TRBD2 (6 bases). The CDR3 is made up of 14 amino acids. Germline CDR1 is SEHNR and CDR2 is FQNEAQ (reference sequence). V lost 11 bases to trimming and J lost 0 bases, with 16 bases between them. The DNA of the CDR3 is TGTGCCGGAGGGAACATGGGGTACCAAGAGACCCAGTACTTC. Protein: CAGGNMGYQETQYF.

Written as DNA, the CDR3 is TGTGCCAGCGGAGAGACTAGCGGCTACGAGCAGTACTTC. It yields the protein CASGETSGYEQYF. The chain recombines TRBV28 with TRBJ2-7; 9 bases map to TRBD2. Looked up from germline, CDR1 is MDHEN and CDR2 is SYDVKM. Unmatched junction bases numbered 5, after V lost 8 bases and J lost 3 bases. The CDR3 totals 13 residues.

For this clone: Within the sample, other DNA sequences also encode this same CDR3. The rearrangement joins TRBV5-1 to TRBJ2-3; 11 nucleotides match TRBD2. The CDR3 sequence is 15 residues long. With V trimmed by 0 bases and J by 5 bases, 2 bases remained unmatched. The germline V gene has CDR1 SGHRS and CDR2 YFSETQ. The CDR3 bases are TGCGCCAGCAGCTTGGGAGGACTAGCGGGAGATACGCAGTATTTT. Its protein is CASSLGGLAGDTQYF.

This chain connects TRBV9 to TRBJ2-1; weak D call: TRBD2 (6 bases). Germline V lookup: CDR1 SGDLS, CDR2 YYNGEE. CDR3 length equals 15 residues. With 3 bases removed from V and 0 bases from J, the gap between germline ends came to 10 bases. In DNA, the CDR3 is TGTGCCAGCAGCGAGGACGGGAGCTCCTACAATGAGCAGTTCTTC. Translating gives CASSEDGSSYNEQFF.

This chain connects TRBV29-1 to TRBJ1-2; 7 nucleotides align to TRBD1. The CDR3 sequence is 13 residues long. V dropped 3 bases and J dropped 7; count of bases not matched to a gene: 8. Looked up from germline, CDR1 is SQVTM and CDR2 is ANQGSEA. DNA of the CDR3: TGCAGCGTTGAGTCTTCAGGGGGGTCTGGCTACACCTTC. It specifies CSVESSGGSGYTF.

This chain links TRBV7-2 with TRBJ2-5; TRBD1 matches at 11 bases. The CDR3 has 14 amino acids. Trimming at V came to 5 bases and at J to 5 bases, leaving 4 bases not matched to a gene. The germline V gene encodes CDR1 SGHTA and CDR2 FQGNSA. For the CDR3, the DNA is TGTGCCAGCAGCCGGGACAGGGGGTCGGAGACCCAGTACTTC. It yields the protein CASSRDRGSETQYF.

This chain connects TRBV5-6 to TRBJ2-7; 12 nucleotides line up with TRBD2. The CDR3 has 13 residues. Germline V gives CDR1 SGHDT, CDR2 YYEEEE. V dropped 1 base and J dropped 11; count of bases not matched to a gene: 4. The CDR3 protein is CASSLRLAGAKYF. The CDR3, as DNA: TGTGCCAGCAGCTTGCGACTAGCGGGAGCCAAGTACTTC.

This chain joins TRBV7-6 and TRBJ1-1; no firm D call. This CDR3 comprises 14 residues. Trimming removed 2 bases from V and 4 bases from J, with 11 bases in between. Germline assignment: CDR1 SGHVS and CDR2 FNYEAQ. CDR3 amino acids: CASSLNVGSTEAFF. In DNA, the CDR3 is TGTGCCAGCAGCTTAAACGTGGGGAGCACTGAAGCTTTCTTT.

This chain uses TRBV29-1 with TRBJ2-1; 9 bases map to TRBD1. Germline CDR1 SQVTM, CDR2 ANQGSEA. This CDR3 is built from 14 residues. V trimming: 0 bases; J trimming: 16 bases; junction bases outside the gene matches: 13. The CDR3 DNA follows: TGCAGCGTTGAAGATCATCGGAATCGGGACAGGGACTTCTTC. Protein: CSVEDHRNRDRDFF.

CDR3 in DNA: TGCGCCAGCAGAATGCTAGCTGGCAGGAGCAATGAGCAGTTCTTC. Protein product: CASRMLAGRSNEQFF. V usage is TRBV10-2 and J usage is TRBJ2-1; a possible D gene is TRBD2 (5 bases). CDR3 length: 15 amino acids. Germline loops: CDR1 WSHSY, CDR2 SAAADI. The V and J ends lost 6 bases and 6 bases respectively, with 18 bases between them.